This note documents a single T cell receptor (beta chain) sequence. Its antigen is unidentified. The CDR3 consists of 16 residues. Germline CDR1 SQVTM, CDR2 ANQGSEA. V dropped 6 bases and J dropped 3 bases, with 24 bases sitting between them. Then a second PCR, running about 6 to 12 cycles, was carried out with a sample-barcoded 5' primer and a J-beta primer mix. Each CDR3 protein is one row after TCRdb ran MiXCR on the 5' RACE reads. In the table there are around 970,000 distinct CDR3 sequences, roughly half of which are singletons. The record originates from a study of blood T cells in healthy people across ages. Notes on the study in general: Expanded clonotype shifts may have been confounded, as the donors had an unknown CMV status.

This chain links TRBV29-1 with TRBJ2-7, with D tentatively TRBD1 (6 bases). Source material: blood. This receptor was obtained from a woman aged 60-75 years in good health. CDR3 nucleotides: TGCAGCGTCATGGACACTCTGAGCGGACAGTACTACGAGCAGTACTTC. Residues: CSVMDTLSGQYYEQYF.